The text below deals with one T cell receptor beta chain. Its antigen is as yet unknown. Germline-derived CDR1 and CDR2 are SGHNT and YYREEE (reference sequence). Trimming left V 3 bases short and J 2 bases short, with 17 bases between. CDR3 length equals 16 residues. PCR involved 60 Vbeta and 13 Jbeta primers. In the original workflow: There were about 80 million unique TCR beta chains by a later count, and around 10 million of them were shared. Method: immunoSEQ multiplex PCR; TCRdb's copy keeps in-frame clones and lacks some. Clonal size and the V and J genes are those of that table, whereas D and trimming came from the DNA. The data contain more than 200,000 clones, 70% of them singletons. This entry is derived from a study of cytomegalovirus exposure and HLA in healthy donors. The study's findings and limits: Later analysis revealed greater clonal expansion in HLA-associated TCR beta chains than in equally common others.

Sample: PBMCs. The TCR sequence derives from a man aged 40-49 years in good health and CMV-seropositive. The chain recombines TRBV5-4 with TRBJ2-5; a weak D match, TRBD2 (7 bases). In DNA, the CDR3 is TGTGCCAGCAGCTCTGAGTTGGCGGGGGCGCAAGAGACCCAGTACTTC. Residues: CASSSELAGAQETQYF.